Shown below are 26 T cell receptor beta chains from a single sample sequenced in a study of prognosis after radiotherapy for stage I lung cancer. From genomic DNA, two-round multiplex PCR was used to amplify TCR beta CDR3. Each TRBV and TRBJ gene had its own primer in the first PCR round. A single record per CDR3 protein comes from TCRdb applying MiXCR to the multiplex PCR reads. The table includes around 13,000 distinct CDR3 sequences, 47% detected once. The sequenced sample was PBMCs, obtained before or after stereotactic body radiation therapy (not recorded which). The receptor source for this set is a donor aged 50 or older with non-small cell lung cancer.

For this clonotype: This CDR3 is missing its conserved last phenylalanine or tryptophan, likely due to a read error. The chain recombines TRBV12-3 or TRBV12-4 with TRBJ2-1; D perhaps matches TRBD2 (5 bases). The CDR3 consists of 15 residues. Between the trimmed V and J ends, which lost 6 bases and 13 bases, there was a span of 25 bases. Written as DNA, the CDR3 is TGTGCCAGCAGGCCAGCGCGAGACGGGGTAAGGCGTCAGTTCCTC. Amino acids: CASRPARDGVRRQFL.

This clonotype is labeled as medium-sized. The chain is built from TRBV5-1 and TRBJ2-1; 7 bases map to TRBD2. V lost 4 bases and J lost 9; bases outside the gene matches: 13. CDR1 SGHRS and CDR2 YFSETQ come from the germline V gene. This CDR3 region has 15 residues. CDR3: CASSVSSGSLSEQFF. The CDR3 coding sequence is TGCGCCAGCAGCGTCTCTAGCGGATCCCTCTCTGAGCAGTTCTTC.

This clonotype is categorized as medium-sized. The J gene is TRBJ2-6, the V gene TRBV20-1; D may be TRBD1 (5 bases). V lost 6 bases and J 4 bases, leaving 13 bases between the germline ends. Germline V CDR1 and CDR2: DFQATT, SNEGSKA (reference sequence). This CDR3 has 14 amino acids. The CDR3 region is CSAFRVEGANVLTF. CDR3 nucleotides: TGCAGTGCCTTCAGGGTAGAGGGGGCCAACGTCCTGACTTTC.

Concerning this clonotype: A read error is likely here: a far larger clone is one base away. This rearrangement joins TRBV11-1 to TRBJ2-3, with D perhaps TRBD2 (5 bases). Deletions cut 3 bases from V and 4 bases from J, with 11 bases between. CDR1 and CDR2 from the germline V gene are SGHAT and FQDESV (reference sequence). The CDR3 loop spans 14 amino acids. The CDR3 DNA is TGTGCCAGCAGCTTTCAACTAGAGGCAGATACGCAGTATTTT. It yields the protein CASSFQLEADTQYF.

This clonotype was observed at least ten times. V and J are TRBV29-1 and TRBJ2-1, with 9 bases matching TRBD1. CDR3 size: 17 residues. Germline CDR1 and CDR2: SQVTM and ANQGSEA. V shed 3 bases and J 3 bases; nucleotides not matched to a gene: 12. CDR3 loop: CSVDPQLRTGVYNEQFF. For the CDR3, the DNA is TGCAGCGTTGATCCCCAACTAAGGACAGGGGTCTACAATGAGCAGTTCTTC.

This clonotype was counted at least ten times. This CDR3 is CASSIAGPFEQFF. Here the CDR3 DNA reads TGTGCCAGCTCAATAGCGGGACCGTTTGAGCAGTTCTTC. This chain links TRBV18 with TRBJ2-1; 8 nucleotides agree with TRBD2. J was trimmed by 9 bases and V by 5 bases; bases with no gene match: 6. The CDR3 has 13 amino acids. CDR1 KGHSH and CDR2 LQKENI come from the germline V gene. Complete variable domain (other parts from reference TRBV18 and TRBJ2-1): NAGVMQNPRHLVRRRGQEARLRCSPMKGHSHVYWYRQLPEEGLKFMVYLQKENIIDESGMPKERFSAEFPKEGPSILRIQQVVRGDSAAYFCASSIAGPFEQFFGPGTRLTVL.

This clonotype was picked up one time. The CDR3 DNA reads TGTGCCAGCACTTTGACCCGGGACATAACCTACGAGCAGTACTTC. This codes for CASTLTRDITYEQYF. This chain joins TRBV11-3 and TRBJ2-7, with TRBD1 as a possible D gene (6 bases). The V end was cut by 7 bases, the J end by 2 bases, with 18 bases between. The CDR3 extends over 15 amino acids. Germline V lookup: CDR1 SGHNT, CDR2 YENEEA. The full variable domain, with the rest looked up from reference TRBV11-3 and TRBJ2-7, is EAGVVQSPRYKIIEKKQPVAFWCNPISGHNTLYWYLQNLGQGPELLIRYENEEAVDDSQLPKDRFSAERLKGVDSTLKIQPAELGDSAVYLCASTLTRDITYEQYFGPGTRLTVT.

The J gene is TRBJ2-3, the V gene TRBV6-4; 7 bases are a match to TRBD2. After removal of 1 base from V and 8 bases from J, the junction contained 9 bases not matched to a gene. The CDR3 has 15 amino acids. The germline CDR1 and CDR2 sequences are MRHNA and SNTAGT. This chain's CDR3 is CASSDLAGDSVTQYF. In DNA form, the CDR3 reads TGTGCCAGCAGTGACTTGGCGGGAGATTCGGTTACGCAGTATTTT.

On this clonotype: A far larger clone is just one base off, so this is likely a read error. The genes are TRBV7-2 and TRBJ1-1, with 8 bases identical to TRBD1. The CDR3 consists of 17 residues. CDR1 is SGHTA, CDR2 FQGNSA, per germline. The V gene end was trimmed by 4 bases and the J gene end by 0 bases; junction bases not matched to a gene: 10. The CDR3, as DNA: TGTGCCAGCAGCTCCTGGACAGGGCGGAAGCTGAACACTGAAGCTTTCTTT. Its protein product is CASSSWTGRKLNTEAFF.

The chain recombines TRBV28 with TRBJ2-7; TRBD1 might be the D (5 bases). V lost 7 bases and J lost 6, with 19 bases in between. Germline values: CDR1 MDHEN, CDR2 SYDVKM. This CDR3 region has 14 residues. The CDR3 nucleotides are TGTGCCAGCAACGACAGATCCGGTATGGGCGAGCAGTACTTC. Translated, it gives CASNDRSGMGEQYF.

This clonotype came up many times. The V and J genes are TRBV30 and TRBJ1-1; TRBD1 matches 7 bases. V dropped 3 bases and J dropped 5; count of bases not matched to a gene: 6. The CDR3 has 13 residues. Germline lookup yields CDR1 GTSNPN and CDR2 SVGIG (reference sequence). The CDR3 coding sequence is TGTGCCTGGAGCCATACAGGGGAAACTGAAGCTTTCTTT. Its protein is CAWSHTGETEAFF.

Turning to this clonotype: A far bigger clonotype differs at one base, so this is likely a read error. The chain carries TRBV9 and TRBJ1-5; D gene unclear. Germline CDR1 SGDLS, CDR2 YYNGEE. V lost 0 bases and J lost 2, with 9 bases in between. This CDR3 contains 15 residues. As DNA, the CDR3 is TGTGCCAGCAGCGTAGACGGGATGGGCAATCAGCCCCAGCATTTT. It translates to CASSVDGMGNQPQHF.

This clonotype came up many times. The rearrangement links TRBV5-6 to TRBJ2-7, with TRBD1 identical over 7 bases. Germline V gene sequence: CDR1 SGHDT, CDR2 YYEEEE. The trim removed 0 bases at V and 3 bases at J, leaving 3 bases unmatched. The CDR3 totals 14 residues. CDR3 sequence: CASSLGTGGYEQYF. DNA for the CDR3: TGTGCCAGCAGCTTGGGGACAGGCGGCTACGAGCAGTACTTC. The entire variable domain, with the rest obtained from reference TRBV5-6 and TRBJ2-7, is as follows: DAGVTQSPTHLIKTRGQQVTLRCSPKSGHDTVSWYQQALGQGPQFIFQYYEEEERQRGNFPDRFSGHQFPNYSSELNVNALLLGDSALYLCASSLGTGGYEQYFGPGTRLTVT.

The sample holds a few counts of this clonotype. The CDR3 is CSVPGQVSYNEQFF. The CDR3 nucleotides read TGCAGCGTCCCCGGTCAGGTCTCCTACAATGAGCAGTTCTTC. The genes are TRBV29-1 and TRBJ2-1; D gene unclear. Germline CDR1 reads SQVTM; CDR2 reads ANQGSEA. V lost 6 bases and J lost 0, with 12 bases in between. This CDR3 is 14 amino acids long.

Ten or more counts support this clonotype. The CDR3: CASSYYSGDSYNEQFF. CDR3 in DNA: TGCGCCAGCAGCTACTATAGCGGGGATTCCTACAATGAGCAGTTCTTC. The chain joins TRBV4-1 to TRBJ2-1, with 8 positions matching TRBD2. CDR1 MGHRA and CDR2 YSYEKL come from the germline V gene. CDR3 length: 16 residues. V lost 5 bases, J lost 1 base, and 7 bases stayed unmatched.

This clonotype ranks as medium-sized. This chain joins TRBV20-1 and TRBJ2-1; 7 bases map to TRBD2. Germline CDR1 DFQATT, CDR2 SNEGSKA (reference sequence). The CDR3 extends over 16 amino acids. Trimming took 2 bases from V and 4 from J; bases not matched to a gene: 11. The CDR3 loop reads CSARTAGAQTYNEQFF. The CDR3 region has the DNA TGCAGTGCTAGAACGGCGGGAGCACAGACATACAATGAGCAGTTCTTC.

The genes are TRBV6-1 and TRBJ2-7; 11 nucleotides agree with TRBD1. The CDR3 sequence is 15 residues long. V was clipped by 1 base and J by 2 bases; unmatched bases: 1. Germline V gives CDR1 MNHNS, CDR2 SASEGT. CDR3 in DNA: TGTGCCAGCAGTGAAGGGGACAGGGGGACCTACGAGCAGTACTTC. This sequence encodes CASSEGDRGTYEQYF.

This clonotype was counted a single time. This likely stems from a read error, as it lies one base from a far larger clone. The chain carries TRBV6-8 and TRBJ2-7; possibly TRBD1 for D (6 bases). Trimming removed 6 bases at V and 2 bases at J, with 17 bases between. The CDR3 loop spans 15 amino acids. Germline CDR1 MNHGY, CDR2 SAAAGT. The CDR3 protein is CASRGTWVRAYEQYF. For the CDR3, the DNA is TGTGCCAGCAGGGGGACATGGGTGAGAGCCTACGAGCAGTACTTC.

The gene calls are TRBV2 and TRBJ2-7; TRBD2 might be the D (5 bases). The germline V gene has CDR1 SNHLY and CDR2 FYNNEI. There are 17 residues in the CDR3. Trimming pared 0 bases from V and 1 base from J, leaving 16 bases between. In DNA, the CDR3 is TGTGCCAGCAGTGAAGCGGAGCGGCTTGACTGTTCCTACGAGCAGTACTTC. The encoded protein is CASSEAERLDCSYEQYF.

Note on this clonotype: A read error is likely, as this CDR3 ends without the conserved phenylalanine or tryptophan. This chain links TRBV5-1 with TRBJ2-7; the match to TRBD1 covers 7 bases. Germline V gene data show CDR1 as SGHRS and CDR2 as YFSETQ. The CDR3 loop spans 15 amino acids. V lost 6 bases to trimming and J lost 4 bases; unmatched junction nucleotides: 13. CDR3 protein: CASIFRTGLQYEQYL. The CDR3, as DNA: TGCGCCAGCATCTTTCGGACAGGTCTACAGTACGAGCAGTACCTC.

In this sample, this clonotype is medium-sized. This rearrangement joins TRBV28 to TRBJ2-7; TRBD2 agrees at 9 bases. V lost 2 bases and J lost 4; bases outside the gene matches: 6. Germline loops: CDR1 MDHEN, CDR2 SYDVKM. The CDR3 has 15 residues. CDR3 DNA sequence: TGTGCCAGCAGTTTACGACGTAGCGGGAGTTACGAGCAGTACTTC. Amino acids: CASSLRRSGSYEQYF.

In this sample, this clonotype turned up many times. CDR3 nucleotides: TGTGCCACCAGCGGCATACGTACTAGCGGGCCATGGAGTAGAGATACGCAGTATTTT. Amino acid sequence: CATSGIRTSGPWSRDTQYF. V usage is TRBV24-1 and J usage is TRBJ2-3, with 9 bases lining up with TRBD2. The V gene end was trimmed by 7 bases and the J gene end by 5 bases; junction bases not matched to a gene: 21. Germline V gene data show CDR1 as KGHDR and CDR2 as SFDVKD. The CDR3 contains 19 residues.

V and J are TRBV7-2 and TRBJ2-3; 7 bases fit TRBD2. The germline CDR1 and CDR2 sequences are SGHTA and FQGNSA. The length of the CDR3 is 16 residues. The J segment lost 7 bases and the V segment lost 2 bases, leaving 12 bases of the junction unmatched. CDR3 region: CASSLIGSARGYTQYF. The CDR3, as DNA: TGTGCCAGCAGCTTAATCGGGTCCGCGCGGGGGTATACGCAGTATTTT.

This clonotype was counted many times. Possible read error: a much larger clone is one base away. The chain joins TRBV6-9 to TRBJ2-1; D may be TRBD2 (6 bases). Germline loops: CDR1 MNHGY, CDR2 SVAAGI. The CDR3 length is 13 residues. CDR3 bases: TGTGCCGGCAGTTACTCCATAACGGGGGATCGGTTCTTC. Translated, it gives CAGSYSITGDRFF.

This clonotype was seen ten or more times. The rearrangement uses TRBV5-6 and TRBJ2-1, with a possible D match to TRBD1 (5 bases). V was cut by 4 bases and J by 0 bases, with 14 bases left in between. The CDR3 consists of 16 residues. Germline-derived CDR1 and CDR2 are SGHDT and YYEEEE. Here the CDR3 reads CASSQLGRTSYNEQFF. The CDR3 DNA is TGTGCCAGCAGCCAGTTGGGGCGGACCTCCTACAATGAGCAGTTCTTC.

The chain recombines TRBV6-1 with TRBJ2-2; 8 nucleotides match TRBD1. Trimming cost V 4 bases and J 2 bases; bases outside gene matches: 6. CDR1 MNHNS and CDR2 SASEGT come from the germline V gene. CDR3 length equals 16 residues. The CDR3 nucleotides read TGTGCCAGCAGTGCGACAGGGGTCTACAACACCGGGGAGCTGTTTTTT. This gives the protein CASSATGVYNTGELFF.